The present T cell receptor (beta chain) was sequenced within a study of early stage breast cancer tumors. Worth noting for this clone: Antigen unknown.

The V end was cut by 1 base, the J end by 4 bases, with 10 bases between. Germline loops: CDR1 MDHEN, CDR2 SYDVKM. The CDR3 covers 14 residues. The study, taken as a whole, reports: Commonly generated sequences made up most enriched TCRB sequences shared between patients. Blood repertoires resembled normal breast more than tumor.

Libraries were prepared by immunoSEQ multiplex PCR; TCRdb keeps only in-frame clonotypes and omits some of them. The data show about 10,000 clones, around 66% seen once. About 20-55 mg of tumor tissue was diced per sample. This TCR was recovered from a person in their sixties or seventies with breast cancer. This rearrangement joins TRBV28 to TRBJ1-1; no definite D call. The sequencing sample was made of breast tumor tissue. In nucleotides, the CDR3 is TGTGCCAGCAGTTTATATGGAGTTACCACTGAAGCTTTCTTT. Amino acid sequence: CASSLYGVTTEAFF.